This T cell receptor beta chain was found in a study of cytomegalovirus exposure and HLA in healthy donors listed by TCRdb under 2017. Context from the whole study: An earlier analysis of several hundred of the donors reported roughly 300 Gb of sequence data and 100 million to 130 million unique TCR beta sequences from 150 million to 200 million T cells. Roughly 300 gigabases of sequencing data and around 85 million unique TCR sequences made up an early release that covered under 750 HLA-typed donors. The genetic ancestry cluster associated with self-reported Caucasian donors included 81% of the roughly 390 genotyped donors. The study aimed to test whether signatures of past pathogen exposure could be identified by cataloging public T cell receptors. The study used immunosequencing to profile the T cell repertoires of 670 or so subjects and linked those repertoires to cytomegalovirus serostatus. Along with the approximately 700-subject first cohort, a separate validation cohort of around 110 different subjects was used. High-throughput TCR immunosequencing, statistical association of individual TCRs with disease status, and machine learning were combined to predict cytomegalovirus infection status. In a later analysis, previously published TCR beta repertoires from some 640 donors were re-analyzed and high-resolution HLA genotyping was added so that TCR occurrence patterns could be studied. The later analysis used no new phenotypic data to find candidate immune exposures, relying instead on TCR beta sequences and their occurrence across donors. An earlier analysis of nearly 600 of the donors applied high-throughput TCR beta sequencing to assess whether each TCR beta V gene segment acted as functional or pseudogenic. Donor age, sex, ethnicity and CMV serostatus were compiled alongside the repertoire data. In a later genetic analysis, genome-wide SNP genotypes for about 55% of the roughly 700 donors were used, and that subset was treated as a discovery cohort. All discovery cohort repertoires had been generated using a single sequencing platform. Class I and class II HLA loci were covered by the typing at four-digit resolution. Typing coverage varied by locus: roughly 629-640 donors for A, B, C, DRB1 and DQB1; approximately 500 for DQA1; more than 600 for DPA1; 450 to 480 for DPB1. A few DR-DQ haplotypes were treated as single units for association and clustering because of strong linkage in the cohort. On average, 235,054 unique TCR beta nucleotide sequences were sequenced per donor among about 400 genotyped donors of the cohort, with about 19% of those sequences being non-productive. What the authors observed across the whole study: According to a later genetic analysis, donors in an Asian-associated ancestry cluster had fewer N-insertions in productive TCRs than the approximately 650-donor mean. Linkage disequilibrium might explain the correlated functional status among segregating V segments, but an unknown experimental factor could not be ruled out. Roughly uniform sequencing depth across donors was assumed in presence/absence analyses, although this assumption may not hold. A cluster of highly shared sequence variants was judged likely to represent a technical artifact of the sequencing pipeline. At a false discovery rate of 0.05, a later analysis linked roughly 17,000 TCR beta sequences to specific HLA alleles. Because counts were too low, seventeen rarely observed V segments, including chromosome 9 orphons, were excluded from the earlier analysis of several hundred of the donors. A later analysis reported that several top co-occurrence clusters appeared linked to parvovirus B19, influenza, CMV and Epstein-Barr virus. The study gave a list of about 160 TCR beta chains associated with cytomegalovirus. Compared with equally common non-associated chains, HLA-associated TCR beta chains in a later analysis were more clonally expanded and had lower generation probabilities. For the cohort, immune exposure information was limited to CMV serostatus. A further reported finding was that TCR beta sequences accurately predicted the HLA-A and HLA-B alleles for most subjects in the first cohort. Most CMV-associated TCR beta chains appeared to be HLA-restricted in a later analysis, and the HLA associations seemed to be driven largely by CMV exposure. According to a later analysis, TCR association rates differed among HLA loci, with DRB1 alleles showing the most associated TCRs and HLA-C alleles showing the fewest. The classifier was reported to diagnose cytomegalovirus status with high specificity and sensitivity in both the original and validation cohorts. V-gene and J-gene trimming of TCR beta chains was associated with a missense DCLRE1C variant in a later genetic analysis, and the association was replicated in an independent cohort. Across donors, most TCR sequences were observed very rarely, whereas some public TCRs were present in many individuals. The 87-base-pair reads could not distinguish some IMGT-functional V segments, including TRBV6-2 and TRBV6-3, so those segments were excluded. In this cohort, only TCR beta chains were sequenced, and detectable features were limited by the absence of alpha or paired-chain data. A few of the identified cytomegalovirus-associated TCR beta chains were confirmed in vitro to be specific for cytomegalovirus antigens. The authors suggested that the approach could potentially be generalized to other disease states and immunological phenotypes. Broadly in line with IMGT annotations, most TCR beta V segments showed up in productive rearrangements about 87% or about 30% of the time in an earlier analysis of several hundred of the donors. When HLA alleles, especially DR and DQ, strongly co-occurred, attributing TCR associations to individual alleles was difficult. HLA typing was unavailable for some donors at each locus, so association tests used only the typed subset.

The method was the immunoSEQ multiplex PCR assay. A mixture of 60 forward primers for TCR Vbeta segments and 13 reverse primers for TCR Jbeta segments was used in the multiplex PCR. A multiplex PCR assay on genomic DNA amplified the CDR3 region of rearranged TCR beta genes. The Illumina HiSeq System was used to sequence the amplified TCR beta libraries as 87-base-pair reads. In the paper's pipeline: A later analysis tallied around 80 million unique TCR beta chains across the 660 or so repertoires, and 10 million to 11 million of those chains were shared by two or more donors. To remove PCR and sequencing errors, raw reads were error-corrected and collapsed into unique sequences using a nearest-neighbor algorithm that merged closely related sequences. To assign V, D and J gene segments, CDR3 sequences were aligned to IMGT reference sequences. For a sequence to be retained, a match of at least six nucleotides was required to both a V gene segment and a J gene segment. A rearrangement counted as productive if the CDR3 had no stop codons and remained in frame with V and J, and every other rearrangement counted as non-productive. Following IMGT convention, CDR3 was defined as the stretch from the second conserved V-encoded cysteine to the conserved J-encoded phenylalanine. The earlier analysis of about 560 of the donors excluded any sequence lacking an unambiguous match to a single V gene segment. In an earlier analysis of several hundred of the donors, V segments were called functional above 56.7% productive rearrangements and were called segregating when the between-donor standard deviation exceeded 5%. To diagnose cytomegalovirus status from the catalog of TCR beta chain sequences, a statistical classification framework was built. In a later analysis, TCR nucleotide sequences were compared against IMGT/GENE-DB human TR gene sequences so that V and J genes could be assigned. The TCRdist pipeline was used in a later analysis to assign CDR3 sequences and most-parsimonious VDJ recombination scenarios. In a later analysis, every TCR beta chain was defined by the combination of its CDR3 amino acid sequence and its V-gene family, and reads without a unique V-gene family were dropped. In a later analysis, 450 to 600 highly shared, low-generation-probability nucleotide sequences were removed to address suspected cross-contamination and a sequencing artifact. For each public chain, a later analysis derived a clonal expansion index from normalized ranks of inferred template counts within each repertoire. In a later analysis, generation probabilities were computed with a VDJ recombination model fitted to out-of-frame rearrangements, and the resulting probabilities were checked against IGoR. In a later analysis, TCR-TCR, TCR-HLA and TCR-CMV co-occurrence was scored with hypergeometric tests, and a repertoire-size bias correction was applied to TCR pairs. In a later analysis, false discovery rates were estimated by permuting HLA or CMV assignments 20 times. A later analysis grouped co-occurring TCRs with DBSCAN, adding TCRdist sequence similarity when clustering within HLA-allele-positive subsets. Co-occurrence clustering excluded repertoires with fewer than 30,000 or more than 120,000 public chains, plus five with anomalous nucleotide sharing. What TCRdb holds here is the immuneACCESS table cut down to in-frame rearrangements. Part of the clones is not present; checked against another copy, under half of the missing clones reflect an unresolved V gene, and the others are unexplained. V and J calls and clone size are copied from that table; D and trimming were computed from the DNA. Here the sample has 140,000 or so clones; more than 80% occur a single time. The ten largest account for approximately 4.2% of the sample.

Sequences SNHLY (CDR1) and FYNNEI (CDR2) are obtained from the germline V gene. Trimming costs V 8 bases and J 0 bases, and their ends lie 10 bases apart. Measured from the cysteine to the phenylalanine, the CDR3 is 13 residues long. The retained sequence is limited to the CDR3, 39 bases, with the frame set at the first base. This clone turned up a few times. It lacks a known antigen. No clone much larger than this one lies a single base away; base qualities are absent. The cohort was made up of 500 to 850 healthy bone marrow donors. At the time of sampling, all cohort members were nominally healthy, though unrecorded immune exposures were likely present. The donor tested CMV seropositive, placing the donor among the approximately 310 seropositive members of the cohort. A peripheral blood sample was collected from each donor, and TCR beta sequencing was performed on peripheral blood mononuclear cells. The Qiagen DNeasy Blood Extraction Kit was used to extract genomic DNA from the blood cell samples.

The sequence was collected from a woman in her forties in good health and CMV-seropositive. The receptor chain draws on TRBV2 and TRBJ1-1; a confident D gene designation cannot be given. Sequenced: PBMCs. The sequence in DNA is TGTGCCAGCTGGGAGATAATGAACACTGAAGCTTTCTTT. This is translated as CASWEIMNTEAFF.